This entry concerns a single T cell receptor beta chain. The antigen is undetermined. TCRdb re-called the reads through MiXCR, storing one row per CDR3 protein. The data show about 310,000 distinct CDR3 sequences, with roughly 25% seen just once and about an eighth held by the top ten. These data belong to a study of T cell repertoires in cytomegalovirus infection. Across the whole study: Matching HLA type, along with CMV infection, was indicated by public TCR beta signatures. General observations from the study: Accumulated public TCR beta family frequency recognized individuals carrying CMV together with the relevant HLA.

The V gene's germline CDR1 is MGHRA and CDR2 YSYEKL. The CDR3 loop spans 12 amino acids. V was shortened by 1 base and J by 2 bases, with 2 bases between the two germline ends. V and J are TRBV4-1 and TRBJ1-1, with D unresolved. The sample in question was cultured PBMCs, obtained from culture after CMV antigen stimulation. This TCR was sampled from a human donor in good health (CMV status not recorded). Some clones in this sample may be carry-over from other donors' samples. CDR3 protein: CASSQANTEAFF. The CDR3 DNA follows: TGCGCCAGCAGCCAAGCTAACACTGAAGCTTTCTTT.